The text below deals with one T cell receptor (beta chain). Its antigen is currently not known. These data come from a study of CXCR3-negative and CXCR3-positive naive CD8 T cells (dated by TCRdb to the late 2010s). Background for the entire study: In total, roughly 140 million TRB reads were obtained, which works out to roughly 1.5 +/- 0.3 million reads per library. Diversity and physicochemical repertoire analyses covered roughly eleven donors pooled from two independent experiments. For the TRBV-TRBJ cluster analysis, the naive subsets came from 5 or 6 donors, while the memory cells came from 3 donors.

General study outcomes and caveats: Because surface CD5, which is linked to self-reactivity in mice, was comparable between the naive subsets, TCR interaction strength was also inferred from TRB CDR3 physicochemical properties. Similar TRBV-TRBJ usage was shown by naive CXCR3-negative and CXCR3-positive cells from the same donor, whereas distinct patterns were shown by memory cells. TRB CDR3s from CXCR3-positive naive cells showed higher hydrophobicity (lower Kidera factor 4), lower energy, and higher strength and volume indices than CXCR3-negative naive cells. Comparably high repertoire diversity was found in both naive subsets, whereas much lower repertoire diversity was found in memory CD8+ T cells. Because CXCR3 expression was partially decreased after cryopreservation, freshly isolated PBMCs were used for most assays.

Each CD8+ T cell subset was flow-sorted in triplicate, and 300,000 or so cells per subset were placed directly into RLT lysis buffer. Naive CD8+ T cells were defined stringently as CD45RO-CCR7+CD27+CD95- to exclude memory contaminants. Standard density gradient centrifugation was used to isolate peripheral blood mononuclear cells from buffy coats. A FACSAria III was used to flow-sort naive CXCR3-negative and CXCR3-positive CD8+ T cells. Total RNA was extracted from sorted cells with an RNeasy Mini Kit. This sample was sequenced with a NextSeq 550. The Human TCR Profiling Kit (MiLaboratory) was used to prepare UMI-labeled 5' RACE TRB cDNA libraries. cDNA synthesis used the entire amount of extracted RNA, and PCR amplification then used the entire amount of cDNA produced. Libraries were prepared in parallel with an identical number of PCR cycles. Concerning the study's data processing: With a minimum of two reads required per UMI, MIGEC and MiXCR pulled out about 50,000 +/- 10,000 unique UMI-labeled TRB cDNA molecules from each library. On average, each library contained approximately 40,000 +/- 10,000 functional in-frame TRB CDR3 nucleotide clonotypes without stop codons. After each sample was downsampled to 5000 UMI-labeled TRB molecules, VDJtools was used to calculate diversity metrics such as normalized Shannon-Wiener and Chao1. VDJtools computed clonotype-size-weighted physicochemical properties of the central five CDR3 residues: interaction energy, strength, volume and Kidera factor 4. TCRdb reprocessed the reads, reporting each CDR3 protein sequence once and no DNA. The V and J calls were not made by the authors but by TCRdb's processing. This sample's table contains 75,000 to 100,000 distinct CDR3 sequences. 0.95% to 1.4% of the sample rests with the top ten.

This clonotype originated in a human donor in good health. Some clones in this sample may be carry-over from other donors' samples. Sequencing was done on a sample of naive CXCR3+ CD8+ T cells from blood. Per the publication, the cell subset or site label means: CD45RO-CCR7+CD27+CD95- naive CD8+ T cells expressing CXCR3 (TNR3+).

The CDR3 in this case is CAISESTADRGILNTGELFF. This sequence uses TRBV10-3 and TRBJ2-2; checking the TCRdb D call of TRBD1 is not possible without DNA. The CDR3 goes from the cysteine to the phenylalanine over 20 residues. The nucleotide record is missing. Per the germline V gene, ENHRY is the CDR1 and SYGVKD is the CDR2.